This record looks at one TCR beta chain sequence and its context. Its target is unknown. The data are from a study of cytomegalovirus exposure and HLA in healthy donors. The wider study: An earlier analysis found some 100 million unique TCR beta sequences from approximately 170 million T cells.

Germline V gene data show CDR1 as MGHDK and CDR2 as SYGVNS. This CDR3 region has 12 residues. V gave up 7 bases and J gave up 7 bases, with 11 bases separating them. The PCR used 60 Vbeta and 13 Jbeta primers. Sequencing used immunoSEQ multiplex PCR; TCRdb keeps in-frame clones, though not all of them. The repertoire holds approximately 100,000 clones, with about 86% as singletons. Study-level points and caveats: Some highly shared sequence variants likely arose as a pipeline artifact. Reports state that TCR beta sequences accurately predicted most subjects' HLA-A and HLA-B alleles. Data from an earlier analysis indicated that most TCR beta V segments were productive either about 87% or about 30% of the time.

The sequenced sample was PBMCs. This receptor was taken from a woman aged 25 to 39 in good health and CMV-seronegative. The chain employs TRBV25-1 and TRBJ2-1; D is undetermined. The CDR3 reads CASTSPGNEQFF. CDR3 DNA: TGTGCCAGCACCTCACCCGGGAATGAGCAGTTCTTC.